This entry lists 20 T cell receptor beta chains sequenced from one sample in a study of T cell responses to AZD1222 COVID-19 vaccine. The protocol was immunoSEQ multiplex PCR, while the TCRdb copy is restricted to in-frame clones and leaves out a portion. This sample has about 180,000 clones, with roughly 91% found just once. The sequencing used peripheral blood, collected 28 days after the second dose of the MenACWY control vaccine. The receptors shown here come from an adult who received the MenACWY meningococcal vaccine as a control.

The CDR3, as DNA: TGTGCCAGCAGCTGGGACCTGAGGGAAGAAGCTTTCTTT. This encodes CASSWDLREEAFF. The chain links TRBV11-1 to TRBJ1-1; tentatively, D is TRBD1 (5 bases). There are 13 residues in the CDR3. V was clipped by 4 bases and J by 8 bases, with 14 bases between them. Germline loops: CDR1 SGHAT, CDR2 FQDESV (reference sequence).

In its sample, this clone was seen once. The genes are TRBV2 and TRBJ2-3; D gene ambiguous. The CDR3 runs 13 residues. Germline V gene sequence: CDR1 SNHLY, CDR2 FYNNEI. V was cut by 6 bases and J by 6 bases, with 13 bases left in between. This CDR3 reads CASRDQNGDTQYF. In DNA form, the CDR3 reads TGTGCCAGCAGGGATCAAAATGGGGATACGCAGTATTTT.

The chain carries TRBV19 and TRBJ1-2; no firm D call. V was trimmed by 5 bases and J by 8 bases, leaving 18 bases between them. The CDR3 is made up of 14 amino acids. Germline V gene data show CDR1 as LNHDA and CDR2 as SQIVND (reference sequence). The CDR3, as DNA: TGTGCCAGTAGTTTCGTCGGGCCGCCGTGGGGCTACACCTTC. Translated, it gives CASSFVGPPWGYTF.

The chain couples TRBV6-6 to TRBJ1-6; possibly TRBD1 for D (5 bases). Trimming shortened V by 6 bases and J by 4 bases, and 13 bases separated the two germline ends. Per germline, CDR1 MNHNY and CDR2 SVGAGI (reference sequence). The CDR3 has 15 amino acids. As DNA, the CDR3 is TGTGCCAGCAGCGCAGGGAGAATATATAATTCACCCCTCCACTTT. Residues: CASSAGRIYNSPLHF.

The rearrangement uses TRBV4-2 and TRBJ1-6; no clear D gene. The CDR3 sequence is 18 residues long. V was shortened by 0 bases and J by 0 bases, with 12 bases between the two germline ends. The germline V gene encodes CDR1 LGHNA and CDR2 YNFKEQ. The CDR3 nucleotides read TGTGCCAGCAGCCAAGATTTGGCCAGCGGCTCCTATAATTCACCCCTCCACTTT. Translation gives CASSQDLASGSYNSPLHF.

The chain carries TRBV2 and TRBJ1-1; no firm D call. Trimming cost V 4 bases and J 5 bases, with 8 bases left between them. There are 12 residues in the CDR3. The germline CDR1 and CDR2 sequences are SNHLY and FYNNEI. The CDR3 DNA follows: TGTGCCAGCAGTGCAGAGCGAACTGAAGCTTTCTTT. Residues: CASSAERTEAFF.

This sequence joins TRBV7-9 and TRBJ2-1; TRBD1 matches at 9 bases. The trim removed 1 base at V and 8 bases at J, leaving 6 bases unmatched. Per germline, CDR1 SEHNR and CDR2 FQNEAQ (reference sequence). CDR3 length: 15 amino acids. This chain's CDR3 is CASSLGTGVEHEQFF. CDR3 nucleotides: TGTGCCAGCAGCTTAGGGACAGGGGTGGAACATGAGCAGTTCTTC. The full variable domain, completed using reference TRBV7-9 and TRBJ2-1, is DTGVSQNPRHKITKRGQNVTFRCDPISEHNRLYWYRQTLGQGPEFLTYFQNEAQLEKSRLLSDRFSAERPKGSFSTLEIQRTEQGDSAMYLCASSLGTGVEHEQFFGPGTRLTVL.

The chain recombines TRBV29-1 with TRBJ1-2, with D possibly being TRBD1 (5 bases). The V end lost 1 base, the J end lost 0 bases, and 12 bases lay between the germline ends. Per germline, CDR1 SQVTM and CDR2 ANQGSEA. CDR3 length: 15 residues. Here the CDR3 reads CSVEARDAANYGYTF. CDR3 in DNA: TGCAGCGTTGAAGCCCGGGACGCCGCTAACTATGGCTACACCTTC. Full variable domain (missing parts from reference TRBV29-1 and TRBJ1-2): SAVISQKPSRDICQRGTSLTIQCQVDSQVTMMFWYRQQPGQSLTLIATANQGSEATYESGFVIDKFPISRPNLTFSTLTVSNMSPEDSSIYLCSVEARDAANYGYTFGSGTRLTVV.

The V and J genes are TRBV7-8 and TRBJ2-5, with TRBD2 as a possible D gene (5 bases). The V end lost 5 bases, the J end lost 1 base, and 17 bases lay between the germline ends. The germline V gene encodes CDR1 SGHVS and CDR2 FQNEAQ. This CDR3 is built from 16 residues. CDR3 protein: CASSRTSLALQETQYF. The CDR3 nucleotides read TGTGCCAGCAGCCGCACCTCCTTAGCGCTCCAAGAGACCCAGTACTTC.

The V and J genes are TRBV3-1 (or the pseudogene TRBV3-2) and TRBJ1-1, with 9 nucleotides matching TRBD1. J gave up 2 bases and V 2 bases, and 6 bases lay outside the gene matches. The V gene's germline CDR1 is LGHDT and CDR2 YNNKEL (reference sequence). The CDR3 is 16 residues long. The CDR3 region has the DNA TGTGCCAGCAGCCAACGGACAGGGGCCGTTAACACTGAAGCTTTCTTT. Protein sequence: CASSQRTGAVNTEAFF.

The genes are TRBV2 and TRBJ2-7, with 9 bases lining up with TRBD1. The CDR3 length is 15 residues. CDR1 SNHLY and CDR2 FYNNEI come from the germline V gene. Trimming at V came to 3 bases and at J to 2 bases, leaving 5 bases not matched to a gene. The CDR3 bases are TGTGCCAGCAGTGAGGCCGACAGGGGGGCCTACGAGCAGTACTTC. Amino acid sequence: CASSEADRGAYEQYF.

The chain links TRBV18 to TRBJ1-5; D is undetermined. Trimming stripped 3 bases from V and 3 bases from J, with 6 bases between. The CDR3 sequence is 13 residues long. Looked up from germline, CDR1 is KGHSH and CDR2 is LQKENI. CDR3 coding DNA: TGTGCCAGCTCACCGGACCTCAATCAGCCCCAGCATTTT. It is translated as CASSPDLNQPQHF.

The V gene is TRBV19, the J gene TRBJ1-1; 10 bases are shared with TRBD1. The ends lost 7 bases at V and 1 base at J; junction bases unmatched: 9. This CDR3 spans 16 amino acids. Looked up from germline, CDR1 is LNHDA and CDR2 is SQIVND (reference sequence). The CDR3 sequence is CASIPGQGSPNTEAFF. The CDR3 DNA reads TGTGCCAGTATCCCGGGACAGGGGTCCCCGAACACTGAAGCTTTCTTT.

J is TRBJ1-4 and V is TRBV6-1; D is ambiguous. Trimming cost V 2 bases and J 4 bases, with 11 bases left between them. Germline assignment: CDR1 MNHNS and CDR2 SASEGT. CDR3 length: 15 amino acids. Here the CDR3 DNA reads TGTGCCAGCAGTGAAAGTGGAAGTTTTAATGAAAAACTGTTTTTT. The encoded protein is CASSESGSFNEKLFF.

The V and J genes are TRBV19 and TRBJ1-2, with D tentatively TRBD1 (6 bases). V lost 5 bases and J 8 bases, leaving 18 bases between the germline ends. CDR1 LNHDA and CDR2 SQIVND come from the germline V gene (reference sequence). The CDR3 runs to 14 residues. The CDR3 here is CASSSRARGNGYTF. The CDR3 DNA reads TGTGCCAGTAGTTCGAGGGCCAGGGGCAACGGCTACACCTTC.

The chain is built from TRBV5-1 and TRBJ2-1, with a weak D call TRBD2 (5 bases). Trimming pared 0 bases from V and 8 bases from J, leaving 12 bases between. Germline CDR1 is SGHRS and CDR2 is YFSETQ. The CDR3 has 14 amino acids. The CDR3 here is CASSLAASSDEQFF. The CDR3 DNA sequence: TGCGCCAGCAGCTTGGCGGCTAGCAGTGATGAGCAGTTCTTC.

The CDR3: CASSSADRASTNYGYTF. CDR3 bases: TGTGCCAGCAGCTCAGCGGACAGAGCCTCCACTAACTATGGCTACACCTTC. The rearrangement uses TRBV4-2 and TRBJ1-2, with a weak D call TRBD1 (6 bases). V was trimmed by 5 bases and J by 0 bases, leaving 19 bases between them. Germline CDR1 and CDR2: LGHNA and YNFKEQ. This CDR3 contains 17 residues.

V is TRBV18 and J is TRBJ1-1; D gene unclear. The CDR3 is 16 amino acids. Trimming took 4 bases from V and 0 from J, leaving 15 bases between them. Germline V gene sequence: CDR1 KGHSH, CDR2 LQKENI. The CDR3 here is CASSLSYGEMNTEAFF. The CDR3 DNA is TGTGCCAGCTCACTCTCCTACGGGGAAATGAACACTGAAGCTTTCTTT. The full variable domain, in which reference TRBV18 and TRBJ1-1 provide the parts outside the CDR3, is NAGVMQNPRHLVRRRGQEARLRCSPMKGHSHVYWYRQLPEEGLKFMVYLQKENIIDESGMPKERFSAEFPKEGPSILRIQQVVRGDSAAYFCASSLSYGEMNTEAFFGQGTRLTVV.

The V call is TRBV7-2, the J call TRBJ1-2, with a tentative D call TRBD1 (6 bases). Between the trimmed V and J ends, which lost 5 bases and 3 bases, there was a span of 13 bases. CDR3 length: 14 amino acids. Looked up from germline, CDR1 is SGHTA and CDR2 is FQGNSA. The CDR3 sequence is CASSAGDTYYGYTF. The CDR3 DNA is TGTGCCAGCAGCGCCGGGGACACTTACTATGGCTACACCTTC.

The chain uses TRBV5-4 and TRBJ2-7; D is uncertain. In germline, CDR1 is SGHNT, CDR2 YYREEE (reference sequence). Between the trimmed V and J ends, which lost 4 bases and 2 bases, there was a span of 10 bases. The CDR3 contains 13 residues. Here the CDR3 DNA reads TGTGCCAGCAGCCCAACCGAAACCTACGAGCAGTACTTC. Its translation is CASSPTETYEQYF.